The 21 T cell receptor beta chains below all came from one sample that was sequenced in a study of T cell changes during pregnancy in multiple sclerosis. Generated by immunoSEQ multiplex PCR, the TCRdb table keeps only in-frame clones and is missing some. Among about 100,000 clones listed, about 90% were seen once. The sample in question was peripheral blood, obtained in the second trimester of pregnancy. The receptors derive from a female donor with multiple sclerosis, enrolled in a pregnancy study.

This clone has at least ten counts. The V gene is TRBV5-1, the J gene TRBJ1-3; no clear D. Germline CDR1 and CDR2: SGHRS and YFSETQ. The V gene lost 4 bases and the J gene lost 2 bases, with 10 bases spanning the gap. The CDR3 has 14 amino acids. CDR3 sequence: CASSPGRTGNTIYF. The CDR3 coding sequence is TGCGCCAGCAGCCCGGGTCGTACTGGAAACACCATATATTTT.

A single count supports this clone. This chain links TRBV7-8 with TRBJ2-7, with 7 bases that match TRBD1. Germline V gives CDR1 SGHVS, CDR2 FQNEAQ. V lost 4 bases to trimming and J lost 2 bases; unmatched junction nucleotides: 5. This CDR3 region has 14 residues. The CDR3 bases are TGTGCCAGCAGCTATGGGGACAGAACCTACGAGCAGTACTTC. Translated: CASSYGDRTYEQYF. The entire variable domain, with the rest obtained from reference TRBV7-8 and TRBJ2-7, is as follows: GAGVSQSPRYKVAKRGQDVALRCDPISGHVSLFWYQQALGQGPEFLTYFQNEAQLDKSGLPSDRFFAERPEGSVSTLKIQRTQQEDSAVYLCASSYGDRTYEQYFGPGTRLTVT.

The rearrangement joins TRBV5-4 to TRBJ2-5; weak D call: TRBD2 (5 bases). In germline, CDR1 is SGHNT, CDR2 YYREEE (reference sequence). The CDR3 runs to 14 residues. V was shortened by 3 bases and J by 4 bases, with 13 bases between the two germline ends. The DNA of the CDR3 is TGTGCCAGCAGCTCGTCATTCCGGGGAGAGACCCAGTACTTC. Its protein is CASSSSFRGETQYF.

The chain uses TRBV4-1 and TRBJ2-2; D remains ambiguous. V shed 6 bases and J shed 6 bases, with 11 bases lying between them. The CDR3 is 13 amino acids. Germline V gene data show CDR1 as MGHRA and CDR2 as YSYEKL. CDR3 loop: CASSRPVAGELFF. In nucleotides, the CDR3 is TGCGCCAGCAGTCGCCCGGTCGCCGGGGAGCTGTTTTTT.

This clone was observed a single time. The chain uses TRBV9 and TRBJ2-1; 11 bases map to TRBD2. J was trimmed by 4 bases and V by 3 bases; bases with no gene match: 0. The germline CDR1 and CDR2 sequences are SGDLS and YYNGEE. The CDR3 has 14 amino acids. The CDR3 bases are TGTGCCAGCAGCGGACTAGCGGGGTACAATGAGCAGTTCTTC. Its translation: CASSGLAGYNEQFF.

The chain links TRBV19 to TRBJ1-1, with D unclear. Per the germline V gene, CDR1 is LNHDA and CDR2 is SQIVND (reference sequence). The V gene lost 1 base and the J gene lost 2 bases, with 11 bases spanning the gap. There are 15 residues in the CDR3. The CDR3 DNA sequence: TGTGCCAGTAGTATAGTACGGGGAGGTAACACTGAAGCTTTCTTT. Translation gives CASSIVRGGNTEAFF.

The chain joins TRBV2 to TRBJ2-3; no firm D call. Germline V gene sequence: CDR1 SNHLY, CDR2 FYNNEI. The CDR3 extends over 15 amino acids. Trimming took off 3 bases at V and 6 bases at J, with 16 bases between the two ends. As DNA, the CDR3 is TGTGCCAGCAGTGAGCTCGCTAGAATCTCCGATACGCAGTATTTT. Protein product: CASSELARISDTQYF.

The rearrangement uses TRBV5-6 and TRBJ1-3, with D maybe TRBD1 (6 bases). The V gene lost 4 bases and the J gene lost 0 bases, with 14 bases spanning the gap. The length of the CDR3 is 16 residues. CDR1 SGHDT and CDR2 YYEEEE come from the germline V gene. CDR3: CASSPGQFRSGNTIYF. In DNA form, the CDR3 reads TGTGCCAGCAGCCCTGGACAGTTCCGCTCTGGAAACACCATATATTTT. The complete variable domain, with remaining parts taken from reference TRBV5-6 and TRBJ1-3, reads DAGVTQSPTHLIKTRGQQVTLRCSPKSGHDTVSWYQQALGQGPQFIFQYYEEEERQRGNFPDRFSGHQFPNYSSELNVNALLLGDSALYLCASSPGQFRSGNTIYFGEGSWLTVV.

The chain carries TRBV6-6 and TRBJ1-4, with D possibly TRBD1 on 5 matching bases. The CDR3 runs to 14 residues. The germline V gene encodes CDR1 MNHNY and CDR2 SVGAGI (reference sequence). Trimming stripped 4 bases from V and 8 bases from J, with 14 bases between. In DNA form, the CDR3 reads TGTGCCAGCAGTTCAGACCAGGGTAACGAAAAACTGTTTTTT. Protein: CASSSDQGNEKLFF.

The rearrangement uses TRBV5-1 and TRBJ2-3; the D gene is possibly TRBD2 (6 bases). The CDR3 has 14 residues. Germline V gene sequence: CDR1 SGHRS, CDR2 YFSETQ. The V and J ends lost 0 bases and 5 bases respectively, with 10 bases between them. CDR3 bases: TGCGCCAGCAGCTTGGCGGGGGAGGTAGATACGCAGTATTTT. This sequence encodes CASSLAGEVDTQYF. The whole variable domain, filled in from reference TRBV5-1 and TRBJ2-3, reads KAGVTQTPRYLIKTRGQQVTLSCSPISGHRSVSWYQQTPGQGLQFLFEYFSETQRNKGNFPGRFSGRQFSNSRSEMNVSTLELGDSALYLCASSLAGEVDTQYFGPGTRLTVL.

The gene calls are TRBV9 and TRBJ1-2; 9 nucleotides match TRBD1. Germline V gene data show CDR1 as SGDLS and CDR2 as YYNGEE. The CDR3 has 13 residues. The ends lost 7 bases at V and 7 bases at J; junction bases unmatched: 8. The DNA of the CDR3 is TGTGCCAGCGGAGGACAGGGGATCTCTGGCTACACCTTC. As protein: CASGGQGISGYTF.

The rearrangement joins TRBV7-2 to TRBJ2-7, with 9 bases identical to TRBD1. The J segment lost 1 base and the V segment lost 2 bases, leaving 3 bases of the junction unmatched. This CDR3 contains 15 residues. Germline V gene sequence: CDR1 SGHTA, CDR2 FQGNSA. CDR3 nucleotide sequence: TGTGCCAGCAGCTTACCGGGACAGGGATCCTACGAGCAGTACTTC. Its translation is CASSLPGQGSYEQYF. Complete variable domain (other parts from reference TRBV7-2 and TRBJ2-7): GAGVSQSPSNKVTEKGKDVELRCDPISGHTALYWYRQSLGQGLEFLIYFQGNSAPDKSGLPSDRFSAERTGGSVSTLTIQRTQQEDSAVYLCASSLPGQGSYEQYFGPGTRLTVT.

CDR3 sequence reads: CASTPSGGRGTDEQYF. In DNA, the CDR3 is TGTGCCAGTACCCCGTCAGGGGGCAGGGGGACTGATGAGCAGTACTTC. The chain combines TRBV19 with TRBJ2-7; 8 positions agree with TRBD1. The CDR3 runs to 16 residues. Germline V lookup: CDR1 LNHDA, CDR2 SQIVND (reference sequence). The junction had 18 bases not matched to a gene; V was cut back by 7 bases and J by 7 bases.

V and J are TRBV19 and TRBJ2-2, with 9 bases identical to TRBD1. The CDR3 is made up of 14 amino acids. In germline, CDR1 is LNHDA, CDR2 SQIVND (reference sequence). V lost 6 bases to trimming and J lost 4 bases; unmatched junction nucleotides: 3. CDR3 sequence: CASRETGGTGELFF. The CDR3 bases are TGTGCCAGTAGAGAGACAGGGGGCACCGGGGAGCTGTTTTTT.

V usage is TRBV6-5 and J usage is TRBJ2-7; tentative D call: TRBD2 (6 bases). With 6 bases removed from V and 0 bases from J, the gap between germline ends came to 12 bases. From germline, CDR1 is MNHEY and CDR2 SVGAGI. This CDR3 is built from 14 residues. The CDR3 sequence: CASRGGLSSYEQYF. The DNA for the CDR3 is TGTGCCAGCAGGGGGGGACTGAGCTCCTACGAGCAGTACTTC.

The V call is TRBV6-4, the J call TRBJ2-3; TRBD2 matches at 9 bases. CDR1 and CDR2 from the germline V gene are MRHNA and SNTAGT. The V gene end was trimmed by 2 bases and the J gene end by 7 bases; junction bases not matched to a gene: 10. The CDR3 consists of 16 residues. CDR3 region: CASSDSSSGIWNTQYF. The CDR3, as DNA: TGTGCCAGCAGTGACAGTTCTAGCGGGATTTGGAATACGCAGTATTTT.

This clone was found once. This chain links TRBV19 with TRBJ2-5, with D tentatively TRBD2 (7 bases). V lost 6 bases and J 3 bases, leaving 23 bases between the germline ends. Germline V lookup: CDR1 LNHDA, CDR2 SQIVND (reference sequence). The CDR3 is 17 residues long. Here the CDR3 DNA reads TGTGCCAGTAGCCCTCTGGGGAGGGGGACGCTTGAAGAGACCCAGTACTTC. Residues: CASSPLGRGTLEETQYF. The full variable domain, rest sourced from reference TRBV19 and TRBJ2-5, is DGGITQSPKYLFRKEGQNVTLSCEQNLNHDAMYWYRQDPGQGLRLIYYSQIVNDFQKGDIAEGYSVSREKKESFPLTVTSAQKNPTAFYLCASSPLGRGTLEETQYFGPGTRLLVL.

The chain couples TRBV5-1 to TRBJ1-5, with 7 nucleotides matching TRBD1. Germline trimming cut 4 bases from V and 3 bases from J; bases unmatched to any gene: 7. From germline, CDR1 is SGHRS and CDR2 YFSETQ. CDR3 length: 15 amino acids. In DNA form, the CDR3 reads TGCGCCAGCAGCAGAGGGGGCGGGGACAATCAGCCCCAGCATTTT. Its protein product is CASSRGGGDNQPQHF.

The genes are TRBV7-2 and TRBJ2-6; 10 positions agree with TRBD1. Germline CDR1 SGHTA, CDR2 FQGNSA. The V segment lost 3 bases and the J segment 0 bases; nucleotides outside the gene matches: 5. This CDR3 spans 18 amino acids. CDR3 sequence (DNA): TGTGCCAGCAGCTTTCCCGGGACAGGGGTCTCTGGGGCCAACGTCCTGACTTTC. Protein product: CASSFPGTGVSGANVLTF.

The chain is built from TRBV7-6 and TRBJ2-7; 8 positions agree with TRBD1. V dropped 0 bases and J dropped 7; count of bases not matched to a gene: 5. From germline, CDR1 is SGHVS and CDR2 FNYEAQ. The CDR3 length is 14 residues. CDR3 residues: CASSLAQGAKEQYF. The DNA of the CDR3 is TGTGCCAGCAGCTTAGCGCAGGGGGCGAAGGAGCAGTACTTC.

The gene calls are TRBV21-1 and TRBJ2-1; the table's D call, TRBD1, has no DNA check behind it. TRBV21-1 constitutes a pseudogene. The CDR3 is made up of 20 amino acids. CDR3 nucleotides: TGTGCCAGCAGCAAGGCGGACAGGGGGGCTCATAAATTAAACTACAATGAGCAGTTCTTC. Translated: CASSKADRGAHKLNYNEQFF.